This T cell receptor (beta chain) derives from a study of cytomegalovirus exposure and HLA in healthy donors (dated by TCRdb to about 2017). With regard to the full study: An earlier analysis of several hundred of the donors reported roughly 300 Gb of sequence data and 117 million unique TCR beta sequences obtained from around 180 million T cells. Donor age, sex, ethnicity and CMV serostatus were compiled together with the repertoire data. Four or five DR-DQ haplotypes were handled as single units for association and clustering, since linkage in the cohort was strong. The later analysis used no new phenotypic data to find candidate immune exposures, relying instead on TCR beta sequences and their occurrence across donors. To predict cytomegalovirus infection status, the study combined high-throughput TCR immunosequencing, statistical association of individual TCRs with disease status, and machine learning. The number of donors typed differed by locus, with 629-630 for A, B, C, DRB1 and DQB1, over 500 for DQA1, 600 to 610 for DPA1, and 400 to 490 for DPB1. The aim of the study was to test whether cataloging public T cell receptors could identify signatures of past pathogen exposure. Among the approximately 400 genotyped donors, about 85% belonged to the genetic ancestry cluster associated with self-reported Caucasian donors. A later analysis re-examined previously published TCR beta repertoires from just over 650 donors and added high-resolution HLA genotyping to investigate patterns of TCR occurrence. Among some 410 genotyped donors of the cohort, an average of around 250,000 unique TCR beta nucleotide sequences was sequenced per donor, of which about 18% were non-productive. In an earlier analysis of roughly 600 of the donors, high-throughput TCR beta sequencing was used to judge whether each TCR beta V gene segment behaved as functional or pseudogenic. The study profiled the T cell repertoires of hundreds of subjects by immunosequencing and related them to cytomegalovirus serostatus. Every discovery cohort repertoire had been produced on one sequencing platform. Genome-wide SNP genotypes for about three fifths of the roughly 670 donors were used in a later genetic analysis, which treated that subset as a discovery cohort. An early release that covered some 640 HLA-typed donors contained 250 to 350 gigabases of sequencing data and roughly 84 million unique TCR sequences. HLA typing covered class I and class II loci at four-digit resolution. Besides the first cohort of 666 subjects, a separate validation cohort made up of 90 to 150 different subjects was used. Overall study outcomes, separate from this receptor: Linkage disequilibrium might explain the correlated functional status among segregating V segments, but an unknown experimental factor could not be excluded. In a later analysis, the rate of TCR association differed among HLA loci, with DRB1 alleles having the most associated TCRs and HLA-C alleles having the fewest. The classifier was reported to diagnose cytomegalovirus status with high specificity and sensitivity in both the original and validation cohorts. Across donors, most TCR sequences were observed very rarely, whereas some public TCRs were present in many individuals. Because counts were too low, about 15 rarely observed V segments, including chromosome 9 orphons, were left out of the earlier analysis of about 620 of the donors. A later analysis found that HLA-associated TCR beta chains were more clonally expanded and had lower generation probabilities than equally common non-associated chains. The sequencing pipeline was judged likely to have produced a cluster of highly shared sequence variants as a technical artifact. The study gave a list of over 150 TCR beta chains associated with cytomegalovirus. A later analysis associated 15,000 or so TCR beta sequences with specific HLA alleles at a false discovery rate of 0.05. Several of the top co-occurrence clusters appeared to be linked to parvovirus B19, influenza, CMV and Epstein-Barr virus, according to a later analysis. In a later genetic analysis, fewer N-insertions in productive TCRs were reported among donors in an Asian-associated ancestry cluster than the approximately 630-donor mean. Most CMV-associated TCR beta chains appeared to be HLA-restricted in a later analysis, and the HLA associations seemed to be driven largely by CMV exposure. The cohort was sequenced for TCR beta chains only, and without alpha or paired-chain data the features that could be detected were limited. Assigning TCR associations to individual alleles was difficult when HLA alleles, especially DR and DQ, strongly co-occurred. An association between a missense DCLRE1C variant and V-gene and J-gene trimming of TCR beta chains was found in a later genetic analysis and replicated in an independent cohort. In an earlier analysis of approximately 590 of the donors, most TCR beta V segments appeared in productive rearrangements about 87% or about 30% of the time, broadly matching IMGT annotations. The authors suggested that the approach could potentially be extended to other disease states and immunological phenotypes. HLA typing was unavailable for some donors at each locus, so association tests used only the typed subset. The only immune exposure information available for the cohort was CMV serostatus. Some IMGT-functional V segments, including TRBV6-2 and TRBV6-3, could not be distinguished by the 87-base-pair reads and were therefore excluded. Sequencing depth was assumed to be roughly uniform across donors in the presence/absence analyses, though that assumption may not hold. A further reported finding was that TCR beta sequences accurately predicted the HLA-A and HLA-B alleles for most subjects in the first cohort. A few of the identified cytomegalovirus-associated TCR beta chains were confirmed in vitro to be specific for cytomegalovirus antigens.

On this clone itself: The specificity of this receptor is unknown.

The cohort comprised 550 to 700 healthy bone marrow donors. Cohort members were all nominally healthy when sampled, although unrecorded immune exposures were likely present. The donor tested CMV seronegative, placing the donor among the 300 to 450 seronegative members of the cohort. A peripheral blood sample was provided by each donor, and peripheral blood mononuclear cells were used for TCR beta sequencing. Genomic DNA was extracted from the blood cell samples with the Qiagen DNeasy Blood Extraction Kit. The germline V gene yields SGHTA for CDR1 and FQGNSA for CDR2. Counted from cysteine to phenylalanine, this CDR3 has 16 amino acids. Of the read, only the CDR3 DNA is kept; its 48 bases are in frame from base 1. Between the V and J ends, shortened by 5 bases and 5 bases respectively, the junction contains 22 bases. Libraries came from the immunoSEQ multiplex PCR assay. For the multiplex PCR, a mixture combining 60 forward primers for TCR Vbeta segments and 13 reverse primers for TCR Jbeta segments was used. The CDR3 region of rearranged TCR beta genes was amplified from genomic DNA with a multiplex PCR assay. The amplified TCR beta libraries were sequenced on the Illumina HiSeq System as 87-base-pair reads. The authors processed their data as follows. A later analysis tallied tens of millions of unique TCR beta chains across the 666 repertoires, and about 12 million of those chains were shared by two or more donors. Raw reads were error-corrected and collapsed into unique sequences with a nearest-neighbor algorithm that merged closely related sequences to remove PCR and sequencing errors. To assign V, D and J gene segments, CDR3 sequences were aligned to IMGT reference sequences. For a sequence to be retained, a match of at least six nucleotides to both a V gene segment and a J gene segment was required. A rearrangement was called productive if the CDR3 had no stop codons and remained in frame with V and J, and every other rearrangement was called non-productive. CDR3 was defined according to IMGT convention as the region running from the second conserved V-encoded cysteine to the conserved J-encoded phenylalanine. The earlier analysis of approximately 590 of the donors excluded any sequence lacking an unambiguous match to a single V gene segment. An earlier analysis of a few hundred of the donors classified V segments as functional when productive rearrangements were above 56.7% and as segregating when the standard deviation between donors was above 5%. A statistical classification framework was built to diagnose cytomegalovirus status from the catalog of TCR beta chain sequences. In a later analysis, V and J genes were assigned by comparing TCR nucleotide sequences against IMGT/GENE-DB human TR gene sequences. In a later analysis, CDR3 sequences and most-parsimonious VDJ recombination scenarios were assigned using the TCRdist pipeline. In a later analysis, every TCR beta chain was defined by the combination of its CDR3 amino acid sequence and its V-gene family, and reads without a unique V-gene family were dropped. A later analysis removed roughly 590 highly shared, low-generation-probability nucleotide sequences to deal with suspected cross-contamination and a sequencing artifact. In a later analysis, a clonal expansion index was calculated for each public chain from normalized within-repertoire ranks of inferred template counts. A later analysis computed generation probabilities with a VDJ recombination model fitted to out-of-frame rearrangements, and checked the results against IGoR. In a later analysis, TCR-TCR, TCR-HLA and TCR-CMV co-occurrence was scored with hypergeometric tests, and a repertoire-size bias correction was applied to TCR pairs. To estimate false discovery rates, a later analysis permuted the HLA or CMV assignments 20 times. In a later analysis, co-occurring TCRs were grouped using DBSCAN, and TCRdist sequence similarity was added for clustering within HLA-allele-positive subsets. For co-occurrence clustering, repertoires with fewer than 30,000 or more than 120,000 public chains were excluded, along with roughly 5 repertoires with anomalous nucleotide sharing. TCRdb retrieved this table from immuneACCESS and kept in-frame rearrangements only. Not all clones are present; in checked studies, unresolved V genes account for under half, and no reason is known for the remainder. V, J and clone size were drawn from that table, and D and trimming were deduced from the DNA. The sample's table covers about 33,000 clones. The ten largest clonotypes hold approximately 4% of the sample.

The sequence was collected from a middle-aged man in good health and CMV-seronegative. The sequencing input was PBMCs. The chain joins TRBV7-2 to TRBJ2-7; a tentative D call is TRBD2 (5 bases match). The base sequence is TGTGCCAGCAGCGCCAACGGATTTGGGAGTGTTCACGAGCAGTACTTC. Its amino acids are CASSANGFGSVHEQYF.